Below, one T cell receptor beta chain is given with its context. Its specificity is unknown. Sequencing was performed with immunoSEQ multiplex PCR; in TCRdb, only in-frame clones are kept and a portion is missing. The table has tens of thousands of clones, more than 85% seen once. The length of the CDR3 is 14 residues. Trimming pared 3 bases from V and 6 bases from J, leaving 15 bases between. The germline V gene encodes CDR1 SGHVS and CDR2 FNYEAQ. This sample stems from a study of OX40 agonist ivuxolimab in advanced cancers. Overall study context: Every 2 weeks, patients got intravenous ivuxolimab at one of six dose levels (0.01-10 mg/kg). Findings of the study overall: The authors also found low normalized T-cell clonal expansion in some nonresponders.

The V gene is TRBV7-6, the J gene TRBJ2-7; a weak D match, TRBD1 (5 bases). The sequence came from an adult with an advanced solid tumor such as melanoma, head and neck, liver or kidney cancer. The source material was CD4+ or CD8+ T cells sorted from blood, sampled in a trial of the OX40 agonist ivuxolimab. The CDR3 nucleotides are TGTGCCAGCAGCTTCCACCGACAGCCTGTCGAGCAGTACTTC. Amino acids: CASSFHRQPVEQYF. Supplemented by reference TRBV7-6 and TRBJ2-7, the full variable domain reads GAGVSQSPRYKVTKRGQDVALRCDPISGHVSLYWYRQALGQGPEFLTYFNYEAQQDKSGLPNDRFSAERPEGSISTLTIQRTEQRDSAMYRCASSFHRQPVEQYFGPGTRLTVT.